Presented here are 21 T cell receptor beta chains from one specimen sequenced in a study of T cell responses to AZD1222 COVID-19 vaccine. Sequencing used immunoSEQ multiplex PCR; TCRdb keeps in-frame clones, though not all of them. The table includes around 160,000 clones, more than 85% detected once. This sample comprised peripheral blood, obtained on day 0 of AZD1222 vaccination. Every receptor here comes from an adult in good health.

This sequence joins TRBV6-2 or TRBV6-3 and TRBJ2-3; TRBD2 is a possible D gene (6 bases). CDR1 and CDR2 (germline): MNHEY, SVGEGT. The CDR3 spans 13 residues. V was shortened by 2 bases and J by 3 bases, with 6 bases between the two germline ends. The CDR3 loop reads CASSYAGTDTQYF. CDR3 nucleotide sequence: TGTGCCAGCAGTTACGCGGGGACAGATACGCAGTATTTT.

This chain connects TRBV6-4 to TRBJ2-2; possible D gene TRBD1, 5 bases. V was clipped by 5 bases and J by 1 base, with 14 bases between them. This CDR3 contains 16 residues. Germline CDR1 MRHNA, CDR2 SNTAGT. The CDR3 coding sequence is TGTGCCAGCAGTTTCTTAGTGACAGAGAACACCGGGGAGCTGTTTTTT. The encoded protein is CASSFLVTENTGELFF.

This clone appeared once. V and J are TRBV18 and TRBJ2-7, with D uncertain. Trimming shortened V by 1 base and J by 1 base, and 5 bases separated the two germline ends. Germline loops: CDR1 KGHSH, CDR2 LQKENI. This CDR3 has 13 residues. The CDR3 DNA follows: TGTGCCAGCTCACCACAGGGTTCCTACGAGCAGTACTTC. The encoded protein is CASSPQGSYEQYF.

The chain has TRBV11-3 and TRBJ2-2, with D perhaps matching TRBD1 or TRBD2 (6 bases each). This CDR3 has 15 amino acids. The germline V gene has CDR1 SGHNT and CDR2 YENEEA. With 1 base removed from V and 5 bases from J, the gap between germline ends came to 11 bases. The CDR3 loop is CASSLGGAHTGELFF. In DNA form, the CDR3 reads TGTGCCAGCAGCTTAGGGGGGGCGCATACCGGGGAGCTGTTTTTT. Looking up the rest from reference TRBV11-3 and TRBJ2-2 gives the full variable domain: EAGVVQSPRYKIIEKKQPVAFWCNPISGHNTLYWYLQNLGQGPELLIRYENEEAVDDSQLPKDRFSAERLKGVDSTLKIQPAELGDSAVYLCASSLGGAHTGELFFGEGSRLTVL.

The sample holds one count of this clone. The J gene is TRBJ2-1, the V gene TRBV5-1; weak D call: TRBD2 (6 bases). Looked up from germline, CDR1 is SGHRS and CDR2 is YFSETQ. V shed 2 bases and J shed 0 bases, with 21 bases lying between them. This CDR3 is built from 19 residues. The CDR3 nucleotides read TGCGCCAGCAGCTTAGGAGGGGTCCGCGGGATCAACTCCTACAATGAGCAGTTCTTC. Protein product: CASSLGGVRGINSYNEQFF.

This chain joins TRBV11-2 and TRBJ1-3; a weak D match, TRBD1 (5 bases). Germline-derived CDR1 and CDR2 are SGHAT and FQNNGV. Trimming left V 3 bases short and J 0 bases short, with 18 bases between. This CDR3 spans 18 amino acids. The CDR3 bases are TGTGCCAGCAGCTTCCCTAGTGGGGCCTGGAGCTCTGGAAACACCATATATTTT. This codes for CASSFPSGAWSSGNTIYF.

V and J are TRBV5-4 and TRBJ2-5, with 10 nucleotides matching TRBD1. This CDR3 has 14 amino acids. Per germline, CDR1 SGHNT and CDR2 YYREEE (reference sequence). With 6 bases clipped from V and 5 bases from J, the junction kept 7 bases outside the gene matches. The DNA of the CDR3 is TGTGCCAGCACCACCGGGACAGGGGTGGAGACCCAGTACTTC. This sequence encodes CASTTGTGVETQYF.

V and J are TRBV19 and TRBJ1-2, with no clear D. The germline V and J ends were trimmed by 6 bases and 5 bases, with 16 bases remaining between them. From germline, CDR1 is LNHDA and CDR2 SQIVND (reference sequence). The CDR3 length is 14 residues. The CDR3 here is CASSPVGPDYGYTF. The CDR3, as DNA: TGTGCCAGTAGCCCCGTCGGGCCGGATTATGGCTACACCTTC.

As DNA, the CDR3 is TGCGCCAGCAGCCACAGGGGTCCGAGCTCCTACAATGAGCAGTTCTTC. This translates into CASSHRGPSSYNEQFF. The rearrangement links TRBV4-1 to TRBJ2-1, with D possibly matching TRBD1 (6 bases). V was pared by 3 bases and J by 0 bases, with 12 bases between. The CDR3 has 16 amino acids. Germline CDR1 reads MGHRA; CDR2 reads YSYEKL.

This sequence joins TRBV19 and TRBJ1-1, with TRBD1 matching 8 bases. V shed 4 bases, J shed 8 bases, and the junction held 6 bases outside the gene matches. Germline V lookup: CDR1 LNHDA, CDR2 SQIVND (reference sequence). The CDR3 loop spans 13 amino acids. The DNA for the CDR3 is TGTGCCAGTAGTACCAGGGGGCGAGGGGAAGCTTTCTTT. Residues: CASSTRGRGEAFF. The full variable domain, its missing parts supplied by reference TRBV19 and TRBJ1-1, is DGGITQSPKYLFRKEGQNVTLSCEQNLNHDAMYWYRQDPGQGLRLIYYSQIVNDFQKGDIAEGYSVSREKKESFPLTVTSAQKNPTAFYLCASSTRGRGEAFFGQGTRLTVV.

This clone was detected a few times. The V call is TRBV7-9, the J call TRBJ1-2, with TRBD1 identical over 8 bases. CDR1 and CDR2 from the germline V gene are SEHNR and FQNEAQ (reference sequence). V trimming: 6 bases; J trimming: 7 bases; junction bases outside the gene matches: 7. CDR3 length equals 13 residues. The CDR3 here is CASSLTGAGGYTF. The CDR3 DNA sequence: TGTGCCAGCAGTCTGACAGGGGCCGGTGGCTACACCTTC.

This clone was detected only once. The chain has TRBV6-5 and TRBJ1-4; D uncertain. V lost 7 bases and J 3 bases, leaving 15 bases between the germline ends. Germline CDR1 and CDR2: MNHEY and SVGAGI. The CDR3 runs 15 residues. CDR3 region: CASNTLGGANEKLFF. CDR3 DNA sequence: TGTGCCAGCAACACTCTGGGCGGAGCTAATGAAAAACTGTTTTTT.

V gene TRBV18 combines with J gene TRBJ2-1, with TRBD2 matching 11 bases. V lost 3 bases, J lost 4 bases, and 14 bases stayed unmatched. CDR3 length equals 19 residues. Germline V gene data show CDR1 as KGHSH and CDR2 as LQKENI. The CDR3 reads CASSPGRLASGRTYNEQFF. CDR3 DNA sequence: TGTGCCAGCTCACCTGGGAGGTTAGCTAGCGGGAGGACTTACAATGAGCAGTTCTTC. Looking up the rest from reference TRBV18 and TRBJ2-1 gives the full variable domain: NAGVMQNPRHLVRRRGQEARLRCSPMKGHSHVYWYRQLPEEGLKFMVYLQKENIIDESGMPKERFSAEFPKEGPSILRIQQVVRGDSAAYFCASSPGRLASGRTYNEQFFGPGTRLTVL.

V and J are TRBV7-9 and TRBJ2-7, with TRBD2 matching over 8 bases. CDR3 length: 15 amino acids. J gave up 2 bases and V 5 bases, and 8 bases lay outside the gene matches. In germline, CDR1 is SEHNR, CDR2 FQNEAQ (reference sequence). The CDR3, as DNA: TGTGCCAGCAGCCTCGGACTAGCTACTACCTACGAGCAGTACTTC. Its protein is CASSLGLATTYEQYF.

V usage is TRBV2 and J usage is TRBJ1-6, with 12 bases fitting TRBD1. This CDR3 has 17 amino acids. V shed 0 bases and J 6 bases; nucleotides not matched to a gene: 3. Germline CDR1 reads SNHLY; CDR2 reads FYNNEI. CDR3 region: CASSEAGTGGVNSPLHF. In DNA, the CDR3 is TGTGCCAGCAGTGAAGCGGGGACAGGGGGCGTTAATTCACCCCTCCACTTT.

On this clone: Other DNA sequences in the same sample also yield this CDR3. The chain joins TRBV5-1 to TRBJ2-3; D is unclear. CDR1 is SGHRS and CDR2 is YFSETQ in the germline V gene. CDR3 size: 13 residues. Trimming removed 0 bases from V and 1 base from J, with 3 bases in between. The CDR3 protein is CASSLAGTDTQYF. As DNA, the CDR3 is TGCGCCAGCAGCTTGGCGGGCACAGATACGCAGTATTTT.

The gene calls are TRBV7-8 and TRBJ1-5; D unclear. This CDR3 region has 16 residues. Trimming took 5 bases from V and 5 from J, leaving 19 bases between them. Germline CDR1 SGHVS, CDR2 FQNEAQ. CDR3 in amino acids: CASSARAGIIDQPQHF. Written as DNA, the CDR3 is TGTGCCAGCAGCGCCCGGGCGGGGATCATCGATCAGCCCCAGCATTTT. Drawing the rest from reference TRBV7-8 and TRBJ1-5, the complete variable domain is GAGVSQSPRYKVAKRGQDVALRCDPISGHVSLFWYQQALGQGPEFLTYFQNEAQLDKSGLPSDRFFAERPEGSVSTLKIQRTQQEDSAVYLCASSARAGIIDQPQHFGDGTRLSIL.

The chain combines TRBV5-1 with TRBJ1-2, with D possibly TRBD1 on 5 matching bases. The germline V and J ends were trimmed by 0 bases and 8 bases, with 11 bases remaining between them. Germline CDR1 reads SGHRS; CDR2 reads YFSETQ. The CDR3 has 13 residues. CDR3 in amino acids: CASSLDGGLGYTF. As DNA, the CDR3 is TGCGCCAGCAGCTTGGATGGGGGTTTGGGCTACACCTTC.

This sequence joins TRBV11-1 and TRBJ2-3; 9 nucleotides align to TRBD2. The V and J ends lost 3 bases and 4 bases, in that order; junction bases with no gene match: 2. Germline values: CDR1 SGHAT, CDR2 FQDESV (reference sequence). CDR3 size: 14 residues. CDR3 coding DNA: TGTGCCAGCAGCTTCGGCGGGGGGGCAGATACGCAGTATTTT. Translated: CASSFGGGADTQYF.

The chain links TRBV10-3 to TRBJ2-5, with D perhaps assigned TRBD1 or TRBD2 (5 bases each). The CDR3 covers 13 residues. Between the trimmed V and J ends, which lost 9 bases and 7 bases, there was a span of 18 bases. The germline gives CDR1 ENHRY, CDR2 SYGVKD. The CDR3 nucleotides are TGTGCCATAAAAGGGACGTCCGGCGGGACCCAGTACTTC. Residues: CAIKGTSGGTQYF.

The CDR3 is CASSLGLSGTGELFF. The DNA of the CDR3 is TGTGCCAGTAGTCTGGGACTTTCGGGCACCGGGGAGCTGTTTTTT. The chain recombines TRBV19 with TRBJ2-2; a possible D gene is TRBD2 (6 bases). V lost 5 bases, J lost 4 bases, and 14 bases lay in between. This CDR3 spans 15 amino acids. The germline CDR1 and CDR2 sequences are LNHDA and SQIVND (reference sequence).